Listed below are T cell receptor beta chains from one sample, sequenced in a study of cytomegalovirus exposure and HLA in healthy donors. Using immunoSEQ multiplex PCR, the repertoire was profiled, and TCRdb retains in-frame clones only, with some absent. The sample contains some 170,000 clones, about 72% of which appear only once. The sequenced material came from PBMCs. The receptors were sampled from a human donor in good health. CDR3s include the opening cysteine and the closing phenylalanine or tryptophan. Each record gives: clone size, D gene, J gene, V gene, CDR3 length, CDR3 DNA, CDR3 protein. The D gene is left open where the match is weak. Size is stated for part of the rows, as once, few or many counts, or as a class when the clone is expanded.

>-|TRBD2|TRBJ2-3|TRBV4-1|14
TGCGCCAGCAGCGACAAAGGCGGGGGAGATACGCAGTATTTT
CASSDKGGGDTQYF
>few|-|TRBJ1-2|TRBV14|13
TGTGCCAGCAGCCAAGGACGGACATATGGCTACACCTTC
CASSQGRTYGYTF
>-|-|TRBJ1-4|TRBV6-1|13
TGTGCCAGCAGTGAAGACAGGATCGAAAAACTGTTTTTT
CASSEDRIEKLFF
>few|-|TRBJ2-1|TRBV4-3|14
TGCGCCAGCAGCCAAGATTTCGGCGGTAATGAGCAGTTCTTC
CASSQDFGGNEQFF
>-|TRBD2|TRBJ2-2|TRBV2|15
TGTGCCAGCAGTGCCAGCGGGGGACTCACCGGGGAGCTGTTTTTT
CASSASGGLTGELFF
>-|-|TRBJ2-4|TRBV11-2|15
TGTGCCAGCAGCTCCCTGACTAGGGCCAAAAACATTCAGTACTTC
CASSSLTRAKNIQYF
>-|TRBD2|TRBJ2-1|TRBV5-4|15
TGTGCCAGCACCTTGAGACTAGCGGGGGCCGGTGAGCAGTTCTTC
CASTLRLAGAGEQFF
>-|TRBD1|TRBJ1-1|TRBV2|14
TGTGCCAGCGGGACAGGGGGCTGGGACACTGAAGCTTTCTTT
CASGTGGWDTEAFF
>-|-|TRBJ1-1|TRBV5-1|14
TGCGCCAGCAGCTTGGGGCAGGGGAACGCTGAGGCTTTCTTT
CASSLGQGNAEAFF
>-|TRBD2|TRBJ2-5|TRBV7-9|13
TGTGCCAGCAGCTTCGGGGGGTCGGAGACCCAGTACTTC
CASSFGGSETQYF
>-|-|TRBJ1-1|TRBV6-6|11
TGTGCCAGCAGTCGGGAGGGGGGGGCTTTCTTT
CASSREGGAFF
>once|TRBD1|TRBJ2-7|TRBV5-4|15
TGTGCCAGCAGCCAAAAGACAGGGGTTTCCTACGAGCAGTACTTC
CASSQKTGVSYEQYF
>-|-|TRBJ1-5|TRBV29-1|14
TGCAGCGTTATCGGTCAGGGGAACAATCAGCCCCAGCATTTT
CSVIGQGNNQPQHF
>-|-|TRBJ1-3|TRBV6-6|12
TGTGCCAGCCAGGGGTCTGGAAACACCATATATTTT
CASQGSGNTIYF
>-|TRBD1|TRBJ2-7|TRBV5-4|15
TGTGCCAGCAGCTTGGGACAGGGTGCAGGCTACGAGCAGTACTTC
CASSLGQGAGYEQYF